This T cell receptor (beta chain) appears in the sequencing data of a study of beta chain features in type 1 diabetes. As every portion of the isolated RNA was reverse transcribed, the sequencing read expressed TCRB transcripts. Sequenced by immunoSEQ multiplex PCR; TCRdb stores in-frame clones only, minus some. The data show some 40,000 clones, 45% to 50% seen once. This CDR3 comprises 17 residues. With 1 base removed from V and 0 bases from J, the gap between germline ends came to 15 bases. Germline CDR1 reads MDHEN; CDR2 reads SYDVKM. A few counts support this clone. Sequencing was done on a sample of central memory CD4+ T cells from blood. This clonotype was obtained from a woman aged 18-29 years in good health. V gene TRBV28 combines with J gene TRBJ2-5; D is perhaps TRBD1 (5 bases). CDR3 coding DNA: TGTGCCAGCAGTTTATCTTTGGGGCAGGCGAACCAAGAGACCCAGTACTTC. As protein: CASSLSLGQANQETQYF.